This TCR beta chain was sequenced during a study of shared clonotypes between healthy human individuals. Findings and caveats of the study: Generation probabilities of non-shared clonotypes were lower (relative to those shared by all four donors).

Details on this clone: Its cognate antigen is unknown.

Trimming stripped 3 bases from V and 3 bases from J, with 15 bases between. Germline V gives CDR1 GTSNPN, CDR2 SVGIG (reference sequence). The CDR3 has 16 residues. Original handling: In the immunoSEQ data, sequences were junction-only and lacked quality scores, so filtering differed. Only in-frame clones appear in the TCRdb table, and some are missing; sequencing was by immunoSEQ multiplex PCR. V, J and clone size are those of that table, while D and trimming were read from the DNA. Of approximately 1.5 million clones in the sample, approximately 98.5% were seen once. V usage is TRBV30 and J usage is TRBJ2-6, with a possible D match to TRBD2 (6 bases). Sequenced sample: naive CD4+ T cells sorted from blood. The subset here: CD45RA+ positively selected. The TCR comes from a man aged 25 to 45 in good health. In DNA form, the CDR3 reads TGTGCCTGGAGCCCCTATCCCGGGAGTGGGGCCAACGTCCTGACTTTC. Its translation is CAWSPYPGSGANVLTF.